This TCR beta chain derives from a study of patients and donors after allogeneic stem cell transplantation. The ends were cut back, 6 bases at V and 0 bases at J, with 9 bases in the middle. This CDR3 has 14 amino acids. The germline V gene has CDR1 MNHNS and CDR2 SASEGT. This clonotype has a handful of counts. A single record per CDR3 protein comes from TCRdb applying MiXCR to the RT-PCR reads. The sample holds more than 150,000 distinct CDR3 sequences, around two fifths seen once. The sample comprised blood, either unsorted or a sorted T cell fraction (not recorded which). The TCR sequence derives from a human donor who was either an allogeneic HSCT recipient or a stem cell or donor lymphocyte infusion donor (not recorded which). It is not recorded whose cells these are; they may come from a transplant donor. The chain has TRBV6-1 and TRBJ1-5; no clear D. The CDR3 DNA is TGTGCCAGCAGAGACCTCTATAGCAATCAGCCCCAGCATTTT. Its translation is CASRDLYSNQPQHF.